The 29 T cell receptor beta chains below all came from one sample that was sequenced in a study of blood T cell repertoires in COVID-19. Assay used: immunoSEQ multiplex PCR; TCRdb lists only in-frame clones, some missing. The sample has around 190,000 clones, 65% to 80% seen once. The sample consisted of PBMCs or T cells enriched from blood (not recorded which). The receptor source for this set is a woman aged 50 to 60 with acute COVID-19.

This chain links TRBV3-1 (or the pseudogene TRBV3-2) with TRBJ1-4, with D possibly TRBD1 on 6 matching bases. The CDR3 totals 16 residues. CDR1 is LGHDT, CDR2 YNNKEL, per germline (reference sequence). The V gene lost 4 bases and the J gene lost 9 bases, with 21 bases spanning the gap. The CDR3 DNA sequence: TGTGCCAGCAGCCCACCAGAGGGACACGTACGGAAAAAACTGTTTTTT. Its protein product is CASSPPEGHVRKKLFF.

This rearrangement joins TRBV4-1 to TRBJ1-1; no firm D call. V lost 2 bases and J lost 8, with 15 bases in between. Germline V lookup: CDR1 MGHRA, CDR2 YSYEKL. CDR3 length: 14 residues. CDR3 sequence: CASSQSLGPLEAFF. The CDR3 region has the DNA TGCGCCAGCAGCCAATCACTAGGCCCCCTGGAAGCTTTCTTT.

The J gene is TRBJ1-5, the V gene TRBV6-5; D is uncertain. This CDR3 is 13 amino acids long. The V gene's germline CDR1 is MNHEY and CDR2 SVGAGI. V gave up 7 bases and J gave up 3 bases, with 10 bases separating them. The CDR3: CASIYSPNQPQHF. The CDR3 DNA is TGTGCCAGCATATACAGCCCCAATCAGCCCCAGCATTTT.

The chain has TRBV18 and TRBJ2-3, with 11 bases identical to TRBD2. CDR1 is KGHSH and CDR2 is LQKENI in the germline V gene. The J segment lost 2 bases and the V segment lost 5 bases, leaving 3 bases of the junction unmatched. CDR3 length equals 15 residues. CDR3 coding DNA: TGTGCCAGCTCAACTAGCGGGGGAGACACAGATACGCAGTATTTT. Residues: CASSTSGGDTDTQYF. The full variable domain, with the rest looked up from reference TRBV18 and TRBJ2-3, is NAGVMQNPRHLVRRRGQEARLRCSPMKGHSHVYWYRQLPEEGLKFMVYLQKENIIDESGMPKERFSAEFPKEGPSILRIQQVVRGDSAAYFCASSTSGGDTDTQYFGPGTRLTVL.

A single count supports this clone. The chain recombines TRBV6-2 or TRBV6-3 with TRBJ2-4; the match to TRBD1 covers 11 bases. Unmatched junction bases numbered 9, after V lost 0 bases and J lost 8 bases. The CDR3 runs 17 residues. Germline V gene sequence: CDR1 MNHEY, CDR2 SVGEGT. CDR3: CASSYSRGQGAGDIQYF. CDR3 nucleotides: TGTGCCAGCAGTTACTCGAGAGGACAGGGGGCAGGCGACATTCAGTACTTC.

The rearrangement uses TRBV6-6 and TRBJ1-4; TRBD1 is a possible D gene (5 bases). Germline lookup yields CDR1 MNHNY and CDR2 SVGAGI (reference sequence). Trimming cost V 7 bases and J 8 bases, with 14 bases left between them. This CDR3 is 13 amino acids long. CDR3 region: CASTTDSTEKLFF. The CDR3 nucleotides read TGTGCCAGCACTACCGACAGTACAGAAAAACTGTTTTTT.

The chain couples TRBV7-8 to TRBJ2-7; D is unclear. The CDR3 loop spans 15 amino acids. The germline V gene has CDR1 SGHVS and CDR2 FQNEAQ. The CDR3: CASSLEQLASSEQYV. The CDR3 DNA is TGTGCCAGCAGCTTAGAACAGCTGGCCTCCTCCGAGCAGTACGTC.

The chain uses TRBV2 and TRBJ2-7; the D gene is possibly TRBD2 (5 bases). Germline V gives CDR1 SNHLY, CDR2 FYNNEI. The CDR3 runs 10 residues. Trimming stripped 7 bases from V and 7 bases from J, with 8 bases between. As DNA, the CDR3 is TGTGCCAGCACGGGGTATGAGCAGTACGTC. Translation: CASTGYEQYV.

The J gene is TRBJ2-6, the V gene TRBV7-9; a possible D gene is TRBD2 (5 bases). The CDR3 runs 15 residues. Trimming took 5 bases from V and 0 from J, leaving 8 bases between them. Germline CDR1 SEHNR, CDR2 FQNEAQ (reference sequence). CDR3 DNA: TGTGCCAGCAGCCCGGAGGCCTCTGGGGCCAACGTCCTGACTTTC. Protein product: CASSPEASGANVLTF.

The rearrangement joins TRBV19 to TRBJ1-5, with 7 bases matching TRBD1. CDR3 length equals 17 residues. CDR1 LNHDA and CDR2 SQIVND come from the germline V gene (reference sequence). Losses at the gene ends were 5 bases for V and 0 bases for J; bases not matched to a gene: 10. DNA of the CDR3: TGTGCCAGTAGTGGAGCCCAGGGGGTAAATAGCAATCAGCCCCAGCATTTT. Translated, it gives CASSGAQGVNSNQPQHF.

The chain carries TRBV7-6 and TRBJ1-1, with 10 nucleotides matching TRBD1. Unmatched junction bases numbered 8, after V lost 5 bases and J lost 2 bases. CDR1 SGHVS and CDR2 FNYEAQ come from the germline V gene. The CDR3 consists of 16 residues. CDR3 in amino acids: CASSRGTGVRNTEAFF. The DNA for the CDR3 is TGTGCCAGCAGCCGCGGGACAGGGGTTAGAAACACTGAAGCTTTCTTT.

The chain employs TRBV7-2 and TRBJ1-1; weak D call: TRBD1 (6 bases). V lost 6 bases, J lost 0 bases, and 11 bases lay in between. This CDR3 region has 14 residues. Per the germline V gene, CDR1 is SGHTA and CDR2 is FQGNSA. For the CDR3, the DNA is TGTGCCAGCAGAGCGGGACATCTGAACACTGAAGCTTTCTTT. As protein: CASRAGHLNTEAFF.

The table lists this clone with many counts. For the CDR3, the DNA is TGTGCCAGCAGCTTATCCAGGGGGCTTGAGGGAGCTTTCTTT. Translating gives CASSLSRGLEGAFF. V is TRBV13 and J is TRBJ1-1; 8 nucleotides align to TRBD1. This CDR3 has 14 residues. Germline CDR1 and CDR2: PRHDT and FYEKMQ (reference sequence). The V and J ends lost 2 bases and 10 bases, in that order; junction bases with no gene match: 9.

The chain has TRBV14 and TRBJ1-1, with a possible D match to TRBD1 (6 bases). The germline gives CDR1 SGHDN, CDR2 FVKESK. V lost 4 bases and J lost 9, with 21 bases in between. CDR3 length: 15 residues. CDR3 coding DNA: TGTGCCAGCAGCCCTGCTGGGGGCCTGAGTCAACAAGCTTTCTTT. It encodes CASSPAGGLSQQAFF.

This chain joins TRBV5-1 and TRBJ2-2; no firm D call. The CDR3 sequence is 15 residues long. Germline V lookup: CDR1 SGHRS, CDR2 YFSETQ. V lost 1 base, J lost 4 bases, and 11 bases lay in between. The CDR3 nucleotides read TGCGCCAGCAGCTTGCGGCTAGTCGGCACCGGGGAGCTGTTTTTT. As protein: CASSLRLVGTGELFF.

This sequence joins TRBV24-1 and TRBJ1-5; 7 bases fit TRBD1. Unmatched junction bases numbered 4, after V lost 3 bases and J lost 9 bases. Germline V gene sequence: CDR1 KGHDR, CDR2 SFDVKD. CDR3 size: 13 residues. Here the CDR3 reads CATSDGQVRPQHF. CDR3 DNA sequence: TGTGCCACCAGTGATGGACAGGTACGGCCCCAGCATTTT.

The chain employs TRBV6-5 and TRBJ2-2, with 14 bases matching TRBD2. V lost 6 bases, J lost 7 bases, and 4 bases stayed unmatched. Germline loops: CDR1 MNHEY, CDR2 SVGAGI. The CDR3 is made up of 15 amino acids. CDR3 sequence reads: CASRSGLAGGGELFF. In DNA form, the CDR3 reads TGTGCCAGCAGGTCTGGACTAGCGGGGGGCGGGGAGCTGTTTTTT.

The rearrangement uses TRBV19 and TRBJ2-5; D is unclear. V dropped 4 bases and J dropped 4 bases, with 13 bases sitting between them. The CDR3 loop spans 14 amino acids. Germline V gene lookup returns CDR1 LNHDA and CDR2 SQIVND (reference sequence). CDR3 region: CASSTSALPETQYF. The CDR3 nucleotides are TGTGCCAGTAGTACGTCAGCGCTCCCAGAGACCCAGTACTTC.

This chain connects TRBV7-2 to TRBJ2-5; 10 bases map to TRBD2. The V gene end was trimmed by 2 bases and the J gene end by 1 base; junction bases not matched to a gene: 1. In germline, CDR1 is SGHTA, CDR2 FQGNSA. The CDR3 consists of 15 residues. CDR3 residues: CASSLRTSGQETQYF. DNA of the CDR3: TGTGCCAGCAGCTTAAGGACTAGCGGCCAAGAGACCCAGTACTTC.

This clone was observed once. V is TRBV5-6 and J is TRBJ1-1; 7 positions agree with TRBD1. V trimming: 2 bases; J trimming: 3 bases; junction bases outside the gene matches: 7. CDR1 SGHDT and CDR2 YYEEEE come from the germline V gene. The CDR3 spans 15 residues. The CDR3 sequence is CASSLGGTLDTEAFF. The CDR3 nucleotides are TGTGCCAGCAGCTTAGGGGGCACGTTGGACACTGAAGCTTTCTTT.

The chain is built from TRBV3-1 (or the pseudogene TRBV3-2) and TRBJ2-3; D remains unclear. Germline V gene sequence: CDR1 LGHDT, CDR2 YNNKEL (reference sequence). The V end lost 0 bases, the J end lost 0 bases, and 7 bases lay between the germline ends. The length of the CDR3 is 15 residues. The CDR3 DNA reads TGTGCCAGCAGCCAAGAGCAGTCTAGCACAGATACGCAGTATTTT. It specifies CASSQEQSSTDTQYF.

The CDR3 DNA reads as TGTGCCAGCAGTTTGGGACTGAGCTCTGGAAACACCATATATTTT. It yields the protein CASSLGLSSGNTIYF. The chain combines TRBV6-2 or TRBV6-3 with TRBJ1-3; tentative D call: TRBD1 (5 bases). V gave up 4 bases and J gave up 0 bases, with 10 bases separating them. This CDR3 has 15 amino acids. The germline V gene has CDR1 MNHEY and CDR2 SVGEGT.

This clone was picked up one time. The genes are TRBV28 and TRBJ1-1, with 9 bases identical to TRBD1. V was pared by 6 bases and J by 0 bases, with 14 bases of the junction left unmatched. CDR1 and CDR2 from the germline V gene are MDHEN and SYDVKM. The CDR3 is 18 residues long. CDR3 region: CASSPGGTGTSMNTEAFF. The CDR3 region has the DNA TGTGCCAGCAGCCCCGGAGGGACAGGGACTTCGATGAACACTGAAGCTTTCTTT.

The CDR3, as DNA: TGTGCCAGCAGCTTGTGGATTAGCGGGGAGGGGGAGCAGTTCTTC. Translation gives CASSLWISGEGEQFF. The chain uses TRBV5-8 and TRBJ2-1; 8 bases agree with TRBD2. V shed 1 base, J shed 10 bases, and the junction held 10 bases outside the gene matches. Germline V CDR1 and CDR2: SGHTS, YDEGEE. CDR3 length equals 15 residues.

This clone was seen once. The rearrangement uses TRBV2 and TRBJ2-7, with TRBD1 identical over 7 bases. The CDR3 spans 13 residues. Germline V gene sequence: CDR1 SNHLY, CDR2 FYNNEI. The trim removed 7 bases at V and 6 bases at J, leaving 9 bases unmatched. CDR3 residues: CASTWDRGGEQYV. CDR3 in DNA: TGTGCCAGCACTTGGGACAGAGGGGGCGAGCAGTACGTC.

The gene calls are TRBV5-1 and TRBJ2-3; 12 nucleotides agree with TRBD2. Unmatched junction bases numbered 8, after V lost 4 bases and J lost 5 bases. The CDR3 is made up of 16 amino acids. Germline V gene sequence: CDR1 SGHRS, CDR2 YFSETQ. The CDR3: CASSASGTSGRDTQYF. The CDR3 nucleotides are TGCGCCAGCAGCGCCTCCGGGACTAGCGGGCGAGATACGCAGTATTTT. Full variable domain (remainder filled in from reference TRBV5-1 and TRBJ2-3): KAGVTQTPRYLIKTRGQQVTLSCSPISGHRSVSWYQQTPGQGLQFLFEYFSETQRNKGNFPGRFSGRQFSNSRSEMNVSTLELGDSALYLCASSASGTSGRDTQYFGPGTRLTVL.

The chain couples TRBV28 to TRBJ1-1, with D hard to call. CDR3 size: 15 residues. Trimming cost V 2 bases and J 0 bases, with 10 bases left between them. Germline lookup yields CDR1 MDHEN and CDR2 SYDVKM. DNA of the CDR3: TGTGCCAGCAGTTTAAGCATATCCTTGAACACTGAAGCTTTCTTT. Translating it yields CASSLSISLNTEAFF.

This sequence joins TRBV11-2 and TRBJ1-1; 9 bases are shared with TRBD1. The germline gives CDR1 SGHAT, CDR2 FQNNGV. V lost 4 bases and J lost 4; bases outside the gene matches: 4. This CDR3 comprises 14 residues. CDR3: CASSSRQGVTEAFF. As DNA, the CDR3 is TGTGCCAGCAGCTCTAGACAGGGGGTCACTGAAGCTTTCTTT.

The chain is built from TRBV7-6 and TRBJ2-1; D might be TRBD1 (5 bases). V shed 1 base and J shed 6 bases, with 10 bases lying between them. The CDR3 length is 14 residues. CDR1 is SGHVS, CDR2 FNYEAQ, per germline. CDR3 amino acids: CASSLGGPLNEQFF. In nucleotides, the CDR3 is TGTGCCAGCAGCTTAGGGGGCCCTCTCAATGAGCAGTTCTTC.